Described below is a single T cell receptor beta chain sequence and its context. The V and J ends lost 7 bases and 1 base, in that order; junction bases with no gene match: 16. This CDR3 spans 18 amino acids. Germline CDR1 and CDR2: SGHAT and FQNNGV. This specimen belongs to a study of cytomegalovirus exposure and HLA in healthy donors. The PCR used 60 Vbeta and 13 Jbeta primers. Sequenced by immunoSEQ multiplex PCR; TCRdb stores in-frame clones only, minus some. The sample carries 130,000 or so clones, 85% recorded once. Sequenced input: PBMCs. The sequence came from a young woman in good health and CMV-seropositive. V gene TRBV11-2 combines with J gene TRBJ2-5; TRBD2 aligns across 9 bases. Written as DNA, the CDR3 is TGTGCCAGCATCATAGGTGGGGCTAGCGGGGAAACCCAAGAGACCCAGTACTTC. This sequence encodes CASIIGGASGETQETQYF.